This T cell receptor (beta chain) was observed in a study of T cell responses to AZD1222 COVID-19 vaccine. TCRdb keeps only in-frame clones here, not all; method: immunoSEQ multiplex PCR. Found here are 90,000 to 130,000 clones, 94% of them singletons; the top ten hold 2.5% to 3%. About this clone: Its antigen is still unknown.

The V gene's germline CDR1 is SQVTM and CDR2 ANQGSEA. V gave up 4 bases and J gave up 4 bases, with 8 bases separating them. The CDR3 loop spans 12 amino acids. Study-wide results and limits: It should be noted that donors were predominantly white British and more often female, and clonal diversity was possibly underestimated.

The origin of this receptor is an adult who received the AZD1222 COVID-19 vaccine. V and J are TRBV29-1 and TRBJ1-3; D is undetermined. The sequencing here drew on peripheral blood, taken 28 days after the second AZD1222 dose. The CDR3 DNA is TGCAGCGTTGGGTTCTGGGGAAACACCATATATTTT. Its translation is CSVGFWGNTIYF.